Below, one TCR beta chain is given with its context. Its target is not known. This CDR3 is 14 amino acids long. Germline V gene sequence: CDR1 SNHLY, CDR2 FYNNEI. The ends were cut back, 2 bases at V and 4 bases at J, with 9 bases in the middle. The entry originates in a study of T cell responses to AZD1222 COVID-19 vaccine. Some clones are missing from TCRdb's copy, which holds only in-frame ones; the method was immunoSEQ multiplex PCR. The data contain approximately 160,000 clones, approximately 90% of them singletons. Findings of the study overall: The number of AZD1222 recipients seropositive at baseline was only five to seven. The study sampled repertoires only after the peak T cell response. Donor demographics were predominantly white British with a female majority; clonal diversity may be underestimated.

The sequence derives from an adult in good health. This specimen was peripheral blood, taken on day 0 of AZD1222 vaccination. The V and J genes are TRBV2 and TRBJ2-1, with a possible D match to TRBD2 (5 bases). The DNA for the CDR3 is TGTGCCAGCAGTGAAAGGAGGCAGTACAATGAGCAGTTCTTC. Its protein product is CASSERRQYNEQFF.